This T cell receptor (beta chain) was captured by sequencing in a study of OX40 agonist ivuxolimab in advanced cancers. On the study more broadly: Ivuxolimab is an agonistic anti-OX40 (CD134) antibody, and patients were treated with it.

V lost 6 bases to trimming and J lost 1 base, with 18 bases between them. The CDR3 spans 16 residues. Findings and caveats of the study: Low clonal expansion, among the lowest seen, marked partial responders at 0.1-3.0 mg/kg. CD8+ T cells were the subset that, on average, had more expanded clones than CD4+.

Profiled with immunoSEQ multiplex PCR; TCRdb holds only in-frame clones, not every one. The table has around 49,000 clones, 60% to 80% seen once. Concerning this clone itself: Its target is not known.

The rearrangement uses TRBV23-1 and TRBJ1-1; no reliable D call. TRBV23-1 is treated as an ORF (open reading frame) with a function not yet certain. The receptor was derived from an adult with an advanced solid tumor such as melanoma, head and neck, liver or kidney cancer. Sequencing was performed on CD4+ or CD8+ T cells sorted from blood, taken in a trial of the OX40 agonist ivuxolimab. The CDR3 here is CASRHLNWEKNTEAFF. CDR3 coding DNA: TGCGCCAGCAGGCACTTAAACTGGGAAAAGAACACTGAAGCTTTCTTT.